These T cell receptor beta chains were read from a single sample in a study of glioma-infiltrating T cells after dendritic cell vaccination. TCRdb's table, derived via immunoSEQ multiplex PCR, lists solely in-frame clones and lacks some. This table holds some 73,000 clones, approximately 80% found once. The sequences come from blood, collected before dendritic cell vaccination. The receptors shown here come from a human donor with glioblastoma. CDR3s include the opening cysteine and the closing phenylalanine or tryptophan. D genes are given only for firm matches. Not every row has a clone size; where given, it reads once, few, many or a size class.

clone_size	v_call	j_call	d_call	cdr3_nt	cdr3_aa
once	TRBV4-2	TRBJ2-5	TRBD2	TGTGCCAGCAGCCTGGGCGTGGGGGGGGAGACCCAGTACTTC	CASSLGVGGETQYF
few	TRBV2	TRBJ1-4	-	TGTGCCAGCAGTTTAAGGGCAGGGTCGGGTGAAAAACTGTTTTTT	CASSLRAGSGEKLFF
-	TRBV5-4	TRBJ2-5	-	TGTGCCAGCAGCTTGGAGATGCGGGGGCCGAATAAAGAGACCCAGTACTTC	CASSLEMRGPNKETQYF
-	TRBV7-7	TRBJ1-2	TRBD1	TGTGCCAGCAGCTTAGTGGTGGACAGGGGCGGCGGCTACACCTTC	CASSLVVDRGGGYTF
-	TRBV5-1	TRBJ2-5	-	TGCGCCAGCAGCTTGGGAAATTCAGACTCCTACCAAGAGACCCAGTACTTC	CASSLGNSDSYQETQYF
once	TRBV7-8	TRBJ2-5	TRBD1	TGTGCCAGCAGCCGGCGGGGGACAGGGGGCTCAATATACCAAGAGACCCAGTACTTC	CASSRRGTGGSIYQETQYF
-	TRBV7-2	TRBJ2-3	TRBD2	TGTGCCAGCAGCTTGTGGGGGGGAGGCGTTGGAGATACGCAGTATTTT	CASSLWGGGVGDTQYF
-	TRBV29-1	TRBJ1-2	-	TGCAGCGTTGTGCAGGTAGTCCTTGGAAGCTATGGCTACACCTTC	CSVVQVVLGSYGYTF
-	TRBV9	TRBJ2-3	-	TGTGCCAGCAGCGTAGGGGGCCTTAGAGATACGCAGTATTTT	CASSVGGLRDTQYF
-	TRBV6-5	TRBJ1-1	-	TGTGCCAGCAGCCAGTTTCAGGGTATCACTGAAGCTTTCTTT	CASSQFQGITEAFF
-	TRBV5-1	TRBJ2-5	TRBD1	TGCGCCAGCAGCTTGGCGGGACAGGGAGGGGAGACCCAGTACTTC	CASSLAGQGGETQYF
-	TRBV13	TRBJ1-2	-	TGTGCCAGCAGCTTAGGCCAGGGCTATGGCTACACCTTC	CASSLGQGYGYTF
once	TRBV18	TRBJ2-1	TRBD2	TGTGCCACCCTAGACCCAGCGGGGGGGCCCTTCGAGCAGTTCTTC	CATLDPAGGPFEQFF
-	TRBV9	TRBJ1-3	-	TGTGCCAGCAGCGCTACCCCCAGACAGGAACCTGGAAACACCATATATTTT	CASSATPRQEPGNTIYF
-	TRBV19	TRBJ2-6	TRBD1	TGTGCCAGTAGTACCAGGGGGCCCTCTGGGGCCAACGTCCTGACTTTC	CASSTRGPSGANVLTF
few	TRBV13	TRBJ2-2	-	TGTGCCAGCAGAACTTACACCGGGGAGCTGTTTTTT	CASRTYTGELFF
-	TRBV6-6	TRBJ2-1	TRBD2	TGTGCCAGCAGCCCCCCCGTTAGCGGGAAAGATAAGCAGTTCTTC	CASSPPVSGKDKQFF
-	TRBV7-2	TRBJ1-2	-	TGTGCCAGCAGCTCACCCTTGGCCCTGTATGGCTACACCTTC	CASSSPLALYGYTF
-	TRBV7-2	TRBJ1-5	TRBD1	TGTGCCAGCAGCTCGGACAGGGGGAACAATCAGCCCCAGCATTTT	CASSSDRGNNQPQHF
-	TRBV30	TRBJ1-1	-	TGTGCCTGGAGTGTAATATCAGGGGTGTCTGAAGCTTTCTTT	CAWSVISGVSEAFF
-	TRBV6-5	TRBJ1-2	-	TGTGCCAGCAGTTCGACTGCCTGGGGCTACACCTTC	CASSSTAWGYTF
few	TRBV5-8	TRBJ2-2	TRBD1	TGTGCCAGCAGCTCGGGACAGGGGAGCACCGGGGAGCTGTTTTTT	CASSSGQGSTGELFF
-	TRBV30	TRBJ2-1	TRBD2	TGTGCCTGGGGACAAAGCGGGAGCGGGGATGAGCAGTTCTTC	CAWGQSGSGDEQFF
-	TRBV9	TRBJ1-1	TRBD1	TGTGCCAGCAGCGTAATGCGACAGGGGACCACTGAAGCTTTCTTT	CASSVMRQGTTEAFF
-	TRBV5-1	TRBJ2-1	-	TGCGCCAGCAGCACGGGACTTGTACTCGGGGATGAGCAGTTCTTC	CASSTGLVLGDEQFF
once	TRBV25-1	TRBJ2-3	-	TGTGCCAGCAGTGCACAGGGATTTTTATTTACGCAGTATTTT	CASSAQGFLFTQYF
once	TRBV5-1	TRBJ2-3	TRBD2	TGCGCCAGCAGCCCTCGGGTAGCGGGGAGCACAGATACGCAGTATTTT	CASSPRVAGSTDTQYF
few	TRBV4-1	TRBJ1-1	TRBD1	TGCGCCAGCAGCGCGACAGGGGGCATGAACACTGAAGCTTTCTTT	CASSATGGMNTEAFF
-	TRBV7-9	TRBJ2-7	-	TGTGCCAGCAGCTCGACCAGGGTTTTTGACGAGCAGTACTTC	CASSSTRVFDEQYF
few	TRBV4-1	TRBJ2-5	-	TGCGCCAGCAGCCTCACAGGGGCGGGGGAGACCCAGTACTTC	CASSLTGAGETQYF
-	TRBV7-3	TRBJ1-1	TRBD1	TGTGCCAGCAGCTCGGACACCGGGACAGGGGGCACTGAAGCTTTCTTT	CASSSDTGTGGTEAFF
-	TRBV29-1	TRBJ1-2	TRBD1	TGCAGCGCCGTACCGAGTACAGGGGATCGCGGCTATGGCTACACCTTC	CSAVPSTGDRGYGYTF
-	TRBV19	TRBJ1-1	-	TGTGCCAGTACCCGGAGGTGGGGGCAGAACACTGAAGCTTTCTTT	CASTRRWGQNTEAFF
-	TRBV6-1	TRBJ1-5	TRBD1	TGTGCCAGCAGCCTCGGGACAGGTCTTAATCAGCCCCAGCATTTT	CASSLGTGLNQPQHF
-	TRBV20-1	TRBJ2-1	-	TGCAGTGCTAGTCTAGACGGGCAGTTCTTC	CSASLDGQFF
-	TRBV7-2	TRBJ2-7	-	TGTGCCAGCAGCTTAGCAGGGAGCCACGAGCAGTACTTC	CASSLAGSHEQYF
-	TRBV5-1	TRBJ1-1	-	TGCGCCAGCACTGCAGGGCCGGGTTACACTGAAGCTTTCTTT	CASTAGPGYTEAFF
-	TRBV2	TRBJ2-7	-	TGTGCCAGCAGTGGGGGCAGGCCCTACGAGCAGTACTTC	CASSGGRPYEQYF
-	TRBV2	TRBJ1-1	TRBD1	TGTGCCAGCAGTCGCCGGGACAGGGCGGTTGAAGCTTTCTTT	CASSRRDRAVEAFF
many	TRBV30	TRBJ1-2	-	TGTGCCTGGATTGGGAGGGGTGGCGGTTATGGCTACACCTTC	CAWIGRGGGYGYTF
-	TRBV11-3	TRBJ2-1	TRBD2	TGTGCCAGCAGCTTAGGGGGACTAGCGGGAGCCAATGAGCAGTTCTTC	CASSLGGLAGANEQFF
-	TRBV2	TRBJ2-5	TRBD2	TGTGCCAGCAGGGGGGGACTAGCGTCCGAGACCCAGTACTTC	CASRGGLASETQYF
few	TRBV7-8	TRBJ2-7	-	TGTGCCAGTAGCTTAGGCGGGCGGGTTTCCTACGAGCAGTACTTC	CASSLGGRVSYEQYF
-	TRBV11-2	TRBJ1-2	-	TGTGCCAGCAGCCCTTGGGGGGTAGGTGGGTTCTATGGCTACACCTTC	CASSPWGVGGFYGYTF
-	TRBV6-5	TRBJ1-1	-	TGTGCCAGCAGTTACTCTCGTAGGACTTACACTGAAGCTTTCTTT	CASSYSRRTYTEAFF
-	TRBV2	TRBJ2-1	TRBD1	TGTGCCAGCAGTGTGGGACAGGACTACAATGAGCAGTTCTTC	CASSVGQDYNEQFF
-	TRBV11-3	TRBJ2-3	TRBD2	TGTGCCAGCAGTCGAGCGGGGACTAGCACAGATACGCAGTATTTT	CASSRAGTSTDTQYF
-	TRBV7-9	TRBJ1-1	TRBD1	TGTGCCAGCAGCCCACTACAGGGGATAGTTGGTATGAACACTGAAGCTTTCTTT	CASSPLQGIVGMNTEAFF
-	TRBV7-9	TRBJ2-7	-	TGTGCCAGCAGCTTTGAGGATTACTACGAGCAGTACTTC	CASSFEDYYEQYF